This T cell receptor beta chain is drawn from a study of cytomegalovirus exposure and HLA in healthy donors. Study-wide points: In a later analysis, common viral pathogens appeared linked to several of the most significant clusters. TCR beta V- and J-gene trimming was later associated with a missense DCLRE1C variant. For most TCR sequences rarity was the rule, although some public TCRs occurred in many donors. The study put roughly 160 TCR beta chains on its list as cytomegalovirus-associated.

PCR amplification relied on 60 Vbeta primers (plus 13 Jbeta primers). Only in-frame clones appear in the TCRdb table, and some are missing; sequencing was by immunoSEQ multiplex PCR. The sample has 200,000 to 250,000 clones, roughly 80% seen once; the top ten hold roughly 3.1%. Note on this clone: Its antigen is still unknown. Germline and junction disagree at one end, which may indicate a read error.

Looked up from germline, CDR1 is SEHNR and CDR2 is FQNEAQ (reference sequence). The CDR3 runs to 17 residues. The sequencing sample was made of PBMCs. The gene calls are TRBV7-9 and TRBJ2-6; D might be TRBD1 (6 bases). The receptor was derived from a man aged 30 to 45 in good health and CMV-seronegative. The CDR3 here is CASRWGAQGSGASVLTF. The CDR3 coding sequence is TGTGCCAGCAGATGGGGTGCACAGGGCTCTGGGGCCAGCGTCCTGACTTTC. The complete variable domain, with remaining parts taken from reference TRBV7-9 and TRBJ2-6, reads DTGVSQNPRHKITKRGQNVTFRCDPISEHNRLYWYRQTLGQGPEFLTYFQNEAQLEKSRLLSDRFSAERPKGSFSTLEIQRTEQGDSAMYLCASRWGAQGSGASVLTFGAGSRLTVL.